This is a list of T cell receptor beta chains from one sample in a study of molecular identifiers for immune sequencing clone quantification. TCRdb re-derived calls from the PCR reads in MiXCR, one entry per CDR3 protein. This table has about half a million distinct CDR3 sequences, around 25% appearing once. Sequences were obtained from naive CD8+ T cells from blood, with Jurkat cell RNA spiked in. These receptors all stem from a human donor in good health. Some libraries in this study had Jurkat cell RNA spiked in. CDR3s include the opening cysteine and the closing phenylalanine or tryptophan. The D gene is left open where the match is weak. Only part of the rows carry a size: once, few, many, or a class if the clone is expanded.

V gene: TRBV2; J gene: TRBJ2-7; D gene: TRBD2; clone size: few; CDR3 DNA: TGTGCCAGCAAAGGGACTAGCGGATCCTACGAGCAGTACTTC; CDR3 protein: CASKGTSGSYEQYF
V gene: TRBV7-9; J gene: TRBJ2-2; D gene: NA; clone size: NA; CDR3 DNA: TGTGCCAGCAGCGAGTTACAGACAGGGAACACCGGGGAGCTGTTTTTT; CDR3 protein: CASSELQTGNTGELFF
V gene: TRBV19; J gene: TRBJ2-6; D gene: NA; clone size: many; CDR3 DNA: TGTGCCAGTAGTATTAGCAGCTCTGGGGCCAACGTCCTGACTTTC; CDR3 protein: CASSISSSGANVLTF
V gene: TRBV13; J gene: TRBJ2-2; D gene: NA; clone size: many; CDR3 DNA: TGTGCCAGCAGCTTAGGTCGAGCCGGGGAGCTGTTTTTT; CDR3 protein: CASSLGRAGELFF
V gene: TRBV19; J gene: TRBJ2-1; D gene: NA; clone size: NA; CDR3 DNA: TGTGCCAGTAGTATGGGAGGGGGCGGCACGGTCCATGAGCAGTTCTTC; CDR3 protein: CASSMGGGGTVHEQFF
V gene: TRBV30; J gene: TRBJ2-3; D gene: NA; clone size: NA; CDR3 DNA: TGTGCCTGGAGTGTACTAGAATCTGATACGCAGTATTTT; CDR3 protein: CAWSVLESDTQYF
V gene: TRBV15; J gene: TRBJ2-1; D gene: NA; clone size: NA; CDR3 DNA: TGTGCCACCAGCAGAGATCTCGGTGGACTGTCCCCTTACAATGAGCAGTTCTTC; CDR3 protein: CATSRDLGGLSPYNEQFF
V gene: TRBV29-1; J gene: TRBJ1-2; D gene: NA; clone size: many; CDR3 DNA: TGCAGCGTTGCAGGGTTGACTAACTATGGCTACACCTTC; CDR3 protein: CSVAGLTNYGYTF
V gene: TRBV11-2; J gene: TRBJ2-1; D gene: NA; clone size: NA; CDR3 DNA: TGTGCCAGCAGCGCCCCAGCGCCCAGCTCCTACAATGAGCAGTTCTTC; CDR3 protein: CASSAPAPSSYNEQFF
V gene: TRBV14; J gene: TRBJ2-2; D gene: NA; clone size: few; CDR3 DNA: TGTGCCAGCAGCCAAGGTTCGAAGGAGCTGTTTTTT; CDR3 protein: CASSQGSKELFF
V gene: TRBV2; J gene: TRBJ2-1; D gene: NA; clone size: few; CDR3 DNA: TGTGCCAGCAGTGAGGTGGGCAGGTACAATGAGCAGTTCTTC; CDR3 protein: CASSEVGRYNEQFF
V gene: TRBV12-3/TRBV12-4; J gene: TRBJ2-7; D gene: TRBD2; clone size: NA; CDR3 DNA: TGTGCCAGCAGTTTTAGAGGGACTAGCAGCGAGCAGTACTTC; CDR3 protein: CASSFRGTSSEQYF
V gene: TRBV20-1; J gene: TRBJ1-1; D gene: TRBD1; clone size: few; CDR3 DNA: TGCAGTGATGGCAGGGGGACCACTGAAGCTTTCTTT; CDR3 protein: CSDGRGTTEAFF
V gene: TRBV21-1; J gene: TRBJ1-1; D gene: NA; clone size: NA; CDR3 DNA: TGTGCCAGCAGCAAAAGGGCAGGGTTGAACACTGAAGCTTTCTTT; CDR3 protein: CASSKRAGLNTEAFF
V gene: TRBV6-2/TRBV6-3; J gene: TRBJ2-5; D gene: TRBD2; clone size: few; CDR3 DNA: TGTGCCAGCAGTTACTTTTTCGGGGGGATCCAGCAAGAGACCCAGTACTTC; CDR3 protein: CASSYFFGGIQQETQYF
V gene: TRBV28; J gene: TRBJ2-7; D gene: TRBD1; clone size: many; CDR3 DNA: TGTGCCAGCAGTGACCCAGGGGGCGGTGAGTACGAGCAGTACTTC; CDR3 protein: CASSDPGGGEYEQYF
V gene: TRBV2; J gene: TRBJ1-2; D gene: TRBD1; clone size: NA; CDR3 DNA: TGTGCCAGCAGTATATACGATCTCGACAGGGGGAGAGGCTACACCTTC; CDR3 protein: CASSIYDLDRGRGYTF
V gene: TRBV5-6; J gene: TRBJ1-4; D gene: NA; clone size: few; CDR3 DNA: TGTGCCAGCAGCTACCCGGAAACTAATGAAAAACTGTTTTTT; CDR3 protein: CASSYPETNEKLFF
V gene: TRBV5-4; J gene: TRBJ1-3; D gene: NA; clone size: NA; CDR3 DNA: TGTGCCATCCCCGGGGGGGCCGGAAACACCATATATTTT; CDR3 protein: CAIPGGAGNTIYF
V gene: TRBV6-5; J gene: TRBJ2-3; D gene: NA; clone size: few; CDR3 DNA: TGTGCCAGCAGTCAAGACGGTCATGGCACAGATACGCAGTATTTT; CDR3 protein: CASSQDGHGTDTQYF
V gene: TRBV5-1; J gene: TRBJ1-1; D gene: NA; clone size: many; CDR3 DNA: TGCGCCAGTTCAACGACAGACACTGAAGCTTTCTTT; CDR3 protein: CASSTTDTEAFF
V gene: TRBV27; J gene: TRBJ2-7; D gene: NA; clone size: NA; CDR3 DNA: TGTGCCAGCAGTTTGATCGAGGGCGAGCAGTACTTC; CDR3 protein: CASSLIEGEQYF
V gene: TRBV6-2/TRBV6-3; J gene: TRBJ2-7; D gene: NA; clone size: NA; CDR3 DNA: TGTGCCAGCAGTTACTCGGGAGTTCAGGAGCAGTACTTC; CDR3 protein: CASSYSGVQEQYF
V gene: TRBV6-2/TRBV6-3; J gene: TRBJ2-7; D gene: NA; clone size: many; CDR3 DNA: TGTGCCAGCAGTTACCCAAAATGGGACGAGCAGTACTTC; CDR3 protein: CASSYPKWDEQYF
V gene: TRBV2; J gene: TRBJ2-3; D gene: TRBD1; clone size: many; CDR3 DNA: TGTGCCAGCAGTGGTTTGGGACAGGGTTTCCCAGATACGCAGTATTTT; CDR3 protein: CASSGLGQGFPDTQYF
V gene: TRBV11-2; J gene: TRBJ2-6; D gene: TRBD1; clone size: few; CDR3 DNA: TGTGCCAGCAGCATGATAGACAGGGCCGGGGCCAACGTCCTGACTTTC; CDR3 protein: CASSMIDRAGANVLTF
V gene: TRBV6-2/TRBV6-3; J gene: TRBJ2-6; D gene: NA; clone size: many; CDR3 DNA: TGTGCCAGCAGTTACTCTACGGAAAACTCTGGGGCCAACGTCCTGACTTTC; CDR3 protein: CASSYSTENSGANVLTF
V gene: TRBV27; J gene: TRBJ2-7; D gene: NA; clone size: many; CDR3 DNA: TGTGCCAGCAGTTTATCGGAAAGGTACGAGCAGTACTTC; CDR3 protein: CASSLSERYEQYF